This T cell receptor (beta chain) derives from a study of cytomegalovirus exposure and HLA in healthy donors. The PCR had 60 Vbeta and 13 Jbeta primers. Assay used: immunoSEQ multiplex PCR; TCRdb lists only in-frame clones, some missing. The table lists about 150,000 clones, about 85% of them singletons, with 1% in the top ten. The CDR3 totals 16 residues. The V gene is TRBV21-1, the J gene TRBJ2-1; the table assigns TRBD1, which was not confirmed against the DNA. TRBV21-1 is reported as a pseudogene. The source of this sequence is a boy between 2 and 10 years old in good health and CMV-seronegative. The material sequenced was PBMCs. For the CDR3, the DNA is TGTGCCAGCAGCAAAGTTCCAGGTAGCTCCTACAATGAGCAGTTCTTC. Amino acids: CASSKVPGSSYNEQFF.